The 10 T cell receptor beta chains listed next were all sequenced from one sample in a study of response to subunit inactivated influenza vaccine. TCRdb reprocessed the RT-PCR reads with MiXCR, giving one entry per CDR3 protein. The profile covers 450,000 to 700,000 distinct CDR3 sequences, with 12% to 15% appearing a single time and around 10% taken by the ten largest. This material consisted of PBMCs from blood, taken roughly 13 days after vaccination. Receptors originate from a man in his forties or fifties who received an inactivated influenza vaccine.

This clonotype came up a few times. The chain combines TRBV7-8 with TRBJ2-3, with D unresolved. The V gene lost 3 bases and the J gene lost 4 bases, with 8 bases spanning the gap. This CDR3 is 13 amino acids long. Germline V gives CDR1 SGHVS, CDR2 FQNEAQ. The CDR3 loop reads CASSFRVPDTQYF. For the CDR3, the DNA is TGTGCCAGCAGCTTTCGCGTTCCAGATACGCAGTATTTT.

This clonotype was counted a few times. The chain joins TRBV11-2 to TRBJ2-1, with TRBD2 matching over 12 bases. Germline V gives CDR1 SGHAT, CDR2 FQNNGV. This CDR3 region has 16 residues. The J segment lost 3 bases and the V segment lost 4 bases, leaving 4 bases of the junction unmatched. The chain's CDR3 is CASSWTSGVGYNEQFF. CDR3 DNA sequence: TGTGCCAGCAGCTGGACTAGCGGGGTTGGCTACAATGAGCAGTTCTTC.

This clonotype was observed many times. The V gene is TRBV14, the J gene TRBJ2-2; TRBD1 aligns across 8 bases. The CDR3 consists of 14 residues. CDR1 is SGHDN and CDR2 is FVKESK in the germline V gene. The trim removed 2 bases at V and 8 bases at J, leaving 4 bases unmatched. The CDR3 reads CASSQNRGSGELFF. The CDR3 coding sequence is TGTGCCAGCAGCCAAAACAGGGGGTCGGGGGAGCTGTTTTTT.

There are many counts of this clonotype. The chain is built from TRBV7-3 and TRBJ2-5, with D tentatively TRBD1 (5 bases). Germline V gene sequence: CDR1 SGHTA, CDR2 FQGTGA. Trimming cost V 4 bases and J 1 base, with 7 bases left between them. The CDR3 sequence is 13 residues long. This CDR3 reads CASSSTVQETQYF. CDR3 nucleotides: TGTGCCAGCAGCTCGACAGTCCAAGAGACCCAGTACTTC.

This clonotype appeared a few times. The rearrangement joins TRBV18 to TRBJ2-7, with D perhaps TRBD2 (5 bases). Trimming shortened V by 3 bases and J by 7 bases, and 13 bases separated the two germline ends. The CDR3 is 13 residues long. Germline V gives CDR1 KGHSH, CDR2 LQKENI. The CDR3 DNA sequence: TGTGCCAGCTCACCTCGGGATCTCGGGGAGCAGTACTTC. The encoded protein is CASSPRDLGEQYF.

V gene TRBV6-2 or TRBV6-3 combines with J gene TRBJ2-1, with TRBD2 identical over 8 bases. After removal of 1 base from V and 5 bases from J, the junction contained 4 bases not matched to a gene. The CDR3 extends over 15 amino acids. Germline loops: CDR1 MNHEY, CDR2 SVGEGT. CDR3 bases: TGTGCCAGCAGTTACTACGGACTAGCCAACAATGAGCAGTTCTTC. Protein sequence: CASSYYGLANNEQFF.

CDR3 protein: CASRLAGGIYNEQFF. The CDR3 coding sequence is TGTGCCAGCAGACTAGCGGGAGGGATTTACAATGAGCAGTTCTTC. The J gene is TRBJ2-1, the V gene TRBV6-1, with 13 nucleotides matching TRBD2. Germline values: CDR1 MNHNS, CDR2 SASEGT. V shed 6 bases and J 4 bases; nucleotides not matched to a gene: 3. There are 15 residues in the CDR3.

The chain's CDR3 is CASSLTGGEKLFF. Here the CDR3 DNA reads TGTGCCAGCAGCTTAACGGGGGGTGAAAAACTGTTTTTT. The genes are TRBV11-2 and TRBJ1-4; D may be TRBD1 (5 bases). Germline V lookup: CDR1 SGHAT, CDR2 FQNNGV. The CDR3 is 13 amino acids. With 2 bases removed from V and 7 bases from J, the gap between germline ends came to 8 bases. Drawing the rest from reference TRBV11-2 and TRBJ1-4, the complete variable domain is EAGVAQSPRYKIIEKRQSVAFWCNPISGHATLYWYQQILGQGPKLLIQFQNNGVVDDSQLPKDRFSAERLKGVDSTLKIQPAKLEDSAVYLCASSLTGGEKLFFGSGTQLSVL.

This clonotype occurred a few times. This chain uses TRBV28 with TRBJ2-2; 11 nucleotides agree with TRBD2. V lost 2 bases to trimming and J lost 7 bases; unmatched junction nucleotides: 9. CDR3 length equals 17 residues. CDR1 is MDHEN and CDR2 is SYDVKM in the germline V gene. This CDR3 reads CASSLKLAGDVDGELFF. The CDR3 DNA sequence: TGTGCCAGCAGTTTAAAACTAGCGGGAGACGTAGACGGGGAGCTGTTTTTT. The complete variable domain, with remaining parts taken from reference TRBV28 and TRBJ2-2, reads DVKVTQSSRYLVKRTGEKVFLECVQDMDHENMFWYRQDPGLGLRLIYFSYDVKMKEKGDIPEGYSVSREKKERFSLILESASTNQTSMYLCASSLKLAGDVDGELFFGEGSRLTVL.

The V and J genes are TRBV6-1 and TRBJ1-5; the D gene is possibly TRBD1 (5 bases). Trimming shortened V by 6 bases and J by 0 bases, and 12 bases separated the two germline ends. Per germline, CDR1 MNHNS and CDR2 SASEGT. This CDR3 is built from 15 residues. DNA for the CDR3: TGTGCCAGCAGATTGACAGCCTATAGCAATCAGCCCCAGCATTTT. This codes for CASRLTAYSNQPQHF.